This T cell receptor beta chain emerged from a study of cytomegalovirus exposure and HLA in healthy donors. Points on this clone: What it binds is unknown.

Some clones are missing from TCRdb's copy, which holds only in-frame ones; the method was immunoSEQ multiplex PCR. The profile shows more than 65,000 clones, approximately 96% of them singletons. Separation from the 666-subject first cohort characterized the roughly 120-subject validation cohort, to which the donors belonged. Study results and limitations: For most TCR sequences rarity was the rule, although some public TCRs occurred in many donors.

The sequencing input was PBMCs. The TCR originated in a woman between 18 and 29 years old in good health and CMV-seronegative.

The DNA for the CDR3 is TGTGCCAGTAGTATTAGCCTGCCACTAGCGGGAGTCACAGATACGCAGTATTTT. Encoded protein: CASSISLPLAGVTDTQYF. This chain connects TRBV19 to TRBJ2-3, with TRBD2 matching 11 bases. V gave up 3 bases and J gave up 2 bases; unmatched junction bases: 10. CDR1 and CDR2 (germline): LNHDA, SQIVND (reference sequence). The CDR3 is 18 amino acids.